Below, one T cell receptor (beta chain) is given with its context. The antigen remains undetermined. A single base separates this from a much larger clone, so it may be a read error. What was amplified from RNA transcripts were TCR beta CDR3 regions. Initially, a first-round RT-PCR of the TCR CDR3 employed the HTBI primer set. Each CDR3 protein gets one entry after TCRdb re-called the multiplex PCR reads with MiXCR. Among about 350,000 distinct CDR3 sequences listed, about 14% were seen once. The data are from a study of T cells in Graves' hyperthyroidism and ophthalmopathy. Study-level information: Once the initial diagnosis was made, peripheral blood was obtained before any treatment.

Findings of the study overall: Clonotypes that were expanded in thyroid above 0.001 mostly appeared in blood too. Ophthalmopathy, which appeared later, was predicted by the model a median about 6 months before onset.

Trimming removed 7 bases at V and 5 bases at J, with 28 bases between. The CDR3 totals 18 residues. The germline V gene has CDR1 SGHTA and CDR2 FQGNSA. Hyperthyroidism, newly diagnosed and lasting under 2 months, affected patients aged 18 to 65. This receptor was taken from a woman aged 25 to 39 with Graves' hyperthyroidism. Sequencing input: blood. This chain uses TRBV7-2 with TRBJ2-3; no clear D. CDR3 bases: TGTGCCAGCACCGCGACCGGACCAATCCTTCTGGGCAAAGATACGCAGTATTTT. Protein product: CASTATGPILLGKDTQYF.